This entry concerns a single TCR beta chain. Its antigen remains unidentified. Possible read error: a much larger clone is one base away. The library came from 5' RACE. Sequenced using an Illumina HiSeq 2000. Template switching added a universal primer binding site, and the final cDNA carried a unique molecular identifier that allowed TCR cDNA molecules to be counted accurately. Specific primers in the conserved constant-segment region were used to synthesize first-strand cDNA for the TCR alpha and beta chains. To control for contamination, every cDNA library was double barcoded, receiving both a SMART-Mk sample barcode and Illumina barcodes. TruSeq adapter sequences along with Illumina sample barcodes were introduced in two successive PCR steps. The TCR alpha and beta cDNA libraries were sequenced on the Illumina HiSeq platform using custom primers. As for the original processing: Unique molecular identifiers were extracted from raw reads with MiGEC, and CDR3 positions were determined with MiXCR. For each individual, recombination models were inferred using an EM algorithm with the repgenHMM and IGoR tools. Shared clonotypes were analyzed with the tcR package in R, and sharing was normalized by the product of cloneset sizes. To study raw recombination without the effects of thymic and clonal selection, out-of-frame nonproductive sequences were analyzed. TCRdb passed the public sequencing reads through fastp at Q25 and MiXCR, retaining productive beta sequences. Each entry merges the rows of one CDR3 protein and shows their most common DNA and genes. In this record, the V and J calls reflect TCRdb's handling and not the investigators' own analysis. Here the sample has around 1.7 million distinct CDR3 sequences; more than 30% occur a single time. The top ten constitute around 0.25% of the sample.

Sequences SQVTM (CDR1) and ANQGSEA (CDR2) are obtained from the germline V gene. Trimming at the junction amounts to 5 bases on V and 13 bases on J, and the germline ends lie 18 bases apart. The CDR3 numbers 12 residues from cysteine through phenylalanine. Only the CDR3 region is kept as DNA, spanning 36 bases read in frame from base 1. All donors were healthy Caucasians. This entry comes from a study of identical twins (dated by TCRdb to about 2016). At the level of the whole study: To test whether fetal clonotypes persist, the study used deep sequencing on TCR alpha and beta repertoires from monozygotic twins, unrelated adults of various ages, and cord blood. Replicate twin experiments were performed at different times using different library preparation protocols to rule out contamination. Summary of the overall study and its limitations: Fewer insertions were carried by abundant cord blood beta clonotypes; a weaker similar trend was observed in young adult naive repertoires, while no such trend was observed in memory repertoires. In beta out-of-frame sequences, excess twin sharing was weaker, because having fewer shared sequences lowered the signal-to-noise ratio. Because the same donors could not be followed over many years, the conclusions relied on cross-sectional statistical analysis. In monozygotic twins, out-of-frame TCR alpha sharing was systematically underestimated by recombination models, although the models agreed with sharing between unrelated individuals. Compared with coincidental sharing between unrelated individuals, out-of-frame TCR alpha sequences shared between twins had an excess of sequences with low generation probability. Invariant T cells such as MAIT and iNKT could partly confound zero-insertion analyses, although diverse VJ usage argued against such confounding for most clonotypes.

The specimen sequenced was cord blood. The source of this sequence is a newborn girl in good health. The V gene is TRBV29-1 and the J gene is TRBJ2-1; TRBD2 is possibly the D segment (5 matching bases). The DNA reads TGCAGCGTTAGTAAAAGCGGCGAGACCCAGTTCTTC. This translates into CSVSKSGETQFF.